This T cell receptor (beta chain) was sequenced for a study of T cells in Graves' hyperthyroidism and ophthalmopathy (dated by TCRdb to between 2018 and 2021). Study-wide context: Peripheral blood was sampled at the time of initial diagnosis, prior to any treatment. A discovery cohort of about a hundred patients, 43 with Graves' ophthalmopathy and approximately 55 with stable Graves' hyperthyroidism, was used to find distinguishing TCR V-J signatures. Prospective prediction of ophthalmopathy was tested in an independent validation cohort of 18 to 20 hyperthyroidism patients and 17 patients who later progressed to ophthalmopathy. The roughly 91 discovery patients were randomly split 7:3 into training and test sets. In more than 5 Graves' hyperthyroidism patients, the study also compared T-cell repertoires from thyroid tissue with T-cell repertoires from blood. Once sampling was done, hyperthyroidism patients were given methimazole at a starting dose of 30 mg daily, whereas ophthalmopathy patients were given high-dose intravenous methylprednisolone. The paper reports TCR Vbeta CDR3 sequencing of some 140 peripheral blood samples: 40 to 45 ophthalmopathy, under 85 hyperthyroidism and about 17 progressor patients.

Results and caveats for the whole study, not just this receptor: No statistical method was used to set the sample size in advance, and investigators knew the group allocation. Most expanded thyroid clonotypes (frequency above 0.001) were also detected in blood, a finding suggesting that blood repertoires may reflect thyroid immune responses. A model built on a 13 V-J signature distinguished ophthalmopathy from stable hyperthyroidism, reaching roughly 88% sensitivity and 81% to 83% specificity in cross-validation and 80%/75% in testing. In validation, the model predicted progression to ophthalmopathy a median of roughly six months before onset, with approximately 70% sensitivity and roughly 72% specificity.

This clonotype has a handful of counts. Its specific antigen is unknown. Base quality data are lacking; no much larger clone is found one base away. TCR beta CDR3 regions were amplified from RNA transcripts. The first round of RT-PCR for the TCR CDR3 was performed with the HTBI primer set and the Qiagen OneStep RT-PCR kit. Libraries were constructed in a second round of multiplex PCR, after which size selection and purification were carried out. The libraries were sequenced on an Illumina HiSeq2000 using paired-end 100 bp reads. As for how the authors treated the data: Raw data were processed with SOAPnuke, discarding reads with adapters, uncalled bases, mean Phred below 15, or no exact constant-primer or identifier match. COPE v1.2.5 was used to merge high-quality paired reads, and clonotypes were defined as unique nucleotide sequences. MiTCR v1.1 was used to align the clonotypes against IMGT TRBV, TRBD and TRBJ reference segments. The analysis was restricted to V-J combinations with a frequency above 0.0001, which together covered just over 98% of the repertoires. The TCS score was defined as F50 (clonal expansion) divided by E x V (chaos), with BLOSUM62-based TCRdist calculated between CDR3 peptides within each V-J. Welch's t-statistics and random forest reduced 450 to 600 V-J features to about 12, which were used in a naive Bayes classifier (R e1071). TCRdb took the public reads, trimmed them with fastp at Q25, ran MiXCR for clone calling and kept in-frame beta chains. All rows with the same CDR3 protein become a single entry with the most common DNA and genes. The V and J calls and clone size are TCRdb's, not the authors'. The sample contains 450,000 to 650,000 distinct CDR3 sequences, 20% of them found a single time. The top ten constitute about 25% of the sample.

Stable Graves' hyperthyroidism was defined as no progression to ophthalmopathy during 18 months of follow-up. The hyperthyroidism patients were between 18 and 65 years old and newly diagnosed, with a disease duration of less than 2 months. Patients with uncontrolled infections, other autoimmune diseases, pregnancy or lactation were excluded. Diagnoses relied on clinical symptoms, serum thyroxine and TRAb, thyroid ultrasound and orbital computed tomography. PBMCs were isolated from about 10 ml of fresh peripheral blood by Ficoll-Paque density gradient centrifugation. Total RNA was extracted using Trizol reagent, and RNA quality was assessed on an Agilent 2100 Bioanalyzer. V loses 4 bases, J loses 4 bases, and the germline ends lie 17 bases apart. From the cysteine through the phenylalanine, the CDR3 covers 15 amino acids. The sequence is cut down to CDR3 DNA, 45 bases in frame from base 1. The germline V gene provides CDR1 SQVTM and CDR2 ANQGSEA.

The TCR originated in a man younger than 35 with Graves' hyperthyroidism. Sequencing was performed on blood. The chain is made from TRBV29-1 and TRBJ1-3; the D segment could be TRBD1, given 5 matching bases. CDR3 region: CSVGPIAGRGNTIYF. In nucleotides, the sequence is TGCAGCGTTGGCCCCATCGCAGGGAGAGGAAACACCATATATTTT.